This TCR beta chain was recorded in a study of identical twins. A universal primer site was incorporated via template switching, and the cDNA contained unique molecular identifiers. TCRdb analysed the 5' RACE reads with MiXCR anew, one entry per CDR3 protein. The sample includes 450,000 to 500,000 distinct CDR3 sequences, more than 13% seen only once; the top ten take more than 0.8%. For this clonotype: What it recognizes is unknown.

The V end lost 9 bases, the J end lost 0 bases, and 8 bases lay between the germline ends. The CDR3 spans 12 residues. CDR1 SEHNR and CDR2 FQNEAQ come from the germline V gene (reference sequence). Healthy Caucasians supplied all donations. Findings and caveats of the study: Twins shared out-of-frame alpha sequences with excess low generation probability.

This sample was also put to use in a study of yellow fever vaccine responses in identical twins.

V usage is TRBV7-9 and J usage is TRBJ1-1; D gene ambiguous. The receptor was isolated from a woman aged 18-29 years in good health. Sequencing was carried out using CD4+ T cells sorted from blood. CDR3 residues: CASGRMNTEAFF. The CDR3 nucleotides are TGTGCCAGTGGGCGGATGAACACTGAAGCTTTCTTT.